The sequence of this T cell receptor (beta chain) was determined in a study of identical twins. Notes on the study in general: Partial confounding of zero-insertion analyses by invariant MAIT and iNKT cells was possible.

cDNA molecules carried unique molecular identifiers, and template switching added a universal primer site. TCRdb itself ran the 5' RACE reads through MiXCR, one entry per CDR3 protein. The sample contains approximately 1.8 million distinct CDR3 sequences, under 35% of which appear only once. Among all donors, each was a healthy Caucasian. Germline CDR1 is SGHTS and CDR2 is YDEGEE. This CDR3 spans 16 amino acids. The junction had 9 bases not matched to a gene; V was cut back by 4 bases and J by 0 bases. In regard to this clonotype: Its specificity is not known.

The rearrangement uses TRBV5-8 and TRBJ2-7, with TRBD2 matching over 8 bases. The clonotype comes from a newborn girl in good health. The specimen was cord blood. The CDR3 sequence is CASSPSTSGFSYEQYF. Here the CDR3 DNA reads TGTGCCAGCAGCCCAAGTACTAGCGGCTTCTCCTACGAGCAGTACTTC.